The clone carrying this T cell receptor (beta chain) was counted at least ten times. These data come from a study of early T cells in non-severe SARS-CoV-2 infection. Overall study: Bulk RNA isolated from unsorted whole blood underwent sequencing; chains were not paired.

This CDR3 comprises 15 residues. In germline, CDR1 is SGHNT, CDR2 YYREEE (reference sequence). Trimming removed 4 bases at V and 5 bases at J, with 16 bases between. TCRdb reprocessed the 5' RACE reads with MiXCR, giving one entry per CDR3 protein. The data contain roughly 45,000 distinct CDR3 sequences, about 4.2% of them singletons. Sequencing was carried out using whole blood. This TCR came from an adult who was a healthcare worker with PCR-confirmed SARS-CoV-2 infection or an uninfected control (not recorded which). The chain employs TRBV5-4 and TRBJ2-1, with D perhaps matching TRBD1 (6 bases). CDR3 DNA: TGTGCCAGCAGCCGCCAGGGACAATTCCACAATGAGCAGTTCTTC. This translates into CASSRQGQFHNEQFF.